These 21 T cell receptor beta chains came from one sample sequenced in a study of radiation and T cells in renal cell carcinoma. Noted time point: blood 4 weeks post-SBRT, at nephrectomy. Treatment reported: 15 Gy SBRT to primary tumor, nephrectomy 4 weeks later. Repertoires were generated with immunoSEQ multiplex PCR, while TCRdb's copy carries only in-frame clones and drops some. The table shows 60,000 to 95,000 clones, with roughly 83% occurring only once. The sequencing used blood, collected from a patient whose treatment included radiotherapy and nephrectomy. These receptors all stem from a woman aged 60-75 years with renal cell carcinoma.

The chain is built from TRBV6-6 and TRBJ1-1; no definite D call. Germline loops: CDR1 MNHNY, CDR2 SVGAGI (reference sequence). V lost 4 bases, J lost 1 base, and 13 bases lay in between. The length of the CDR3 is 15 residues. In nucleotides, the CDR3 is TGTGCCAGCAGTTCCTCCAGGTCGGGGAACACTGAAGCTTTCTTT. Translated, it gives CASSSSRSGNTEAFF.

The chain is built from TRBV27 and TRBJ2-5; 7 bases are shared with TRBD2. V shed 2 bases and J 4 bases; nucleotides not matched to a gene: 7. This CDR3 is built from 15 residues. Germline V gene data show CDR1 as MNHEY and CDR2 as SMNVEV (reference sequence). The CDR3 DNA is TGTGCCAGCAGTTTACTCGGCAGGGAGGGAGAGACCCAGTACTTC. Its protein is CASSLLGREGETQYF.

The rearrangement uses TRBV19 and TRBJ2-7, with 7 bases matching TRBD1. Germline lookup yields CDR1 LNHDA and CDR2 SQIVND (reference sequence). The CDR3 runs 14 residues. Unmatched junction bases numbered 5, after V lost 4 bases and J lost 2 bases. CDR3 loop: CASSRRQGAYEQYF. The CDR3 bases are TGTGCCAGTAGTAGGAGACAGGGCGCCTACGAGCAGTACTTC. The full variable domain, its missing parts supplied by reference TRBV19 and TRBJ2-7, is DGGITQSPKYLFRKEGQNVTLSCEQNLNHDAMYWYRQDPGQGLRLIYYSQIVNDFQKGDIAEGYSVSREKKESFPLTVTSAQKNPTAFYLCASSRRQGAYEQYFGPGTRLTVT.

V gene TRBV9 combines with J gene TRBJ2-7; 9 nucleotides match TRBD1. CDR3 length equals 14 residues. Germline V gene sequence: CDR1 SGDLS, CDR2 YYNGEE. Trimming at V came to 3 bases and at J to 6 bases, leaving 7 bases not matched to a gene. The CDR3 DNA follows: TGTGCCAGCAGCGGGACAGGGGATACGGGCGAGCAGTACTTC. Translating gives CASSGTGDTGEQYF.

The chain employs TRBV18 and TRBJ2-6; no clear D. The germline CDR1 and CDR2 sequences are KGHSH and LQKENI. The CDR3 extends over 17 amino acids. V lost 3 bases and J 0 bases, leaving 12 bases between the germline ends. The CDR3 coding sequence is TGTGCCAGCTCACCCCTCAGGATCCACTCTGGGGCCAACGTCCTGACTTTC. This gives the protein CASSPLRIHSGANVLTF.

The chain couples TRBV6-1 to TRBJ1-1; D unresolved. Germline assignment: CDR1 MNHNS and CDR2 SASEGT. Trimming took 4 bases from V and 4 from J, leaving 13 bases between them. The CDR3 length is 14 residues. The CDR3 sequence is CASSALRSPTEAFF. For the CDR3, the DNA is TGTGCCAGCAGTGCCCTCCGATCGCCCACTGAAGCTTTCTTT.

The J gene is TRBJ2-7, the V gene TRBV21-1; the table gives TRBD1 as D, unverified against the DNA. TRBV21-1 is listed as a pseudogene. CDR3 length: 15 residues. This chain's CDR3 is CASSKGVGTDYEQYF. CDR3 nucleotide sequence: TGTGCCAGCAGCAAAGGCGTCGGGACAGACTACGAGCAGTACTTC.

The J gene is TRBJ1-3, the V gene TRBV9, with 11 bases identical to TRBD1. CDR1 and CDR2 from the germline V gene are SGDLS and YYNGEE. CDR3 length: 16 residues. V lost 3 bases, J lost 8 bases, and 10 bases stayed unmatched. CDR3 DNA: TGTGCCAGCAGCGCCGGACAGGGGGCGCCGGGCTACACCATATATTTT. Translated: CASSAGQGAPGYTIYF. The whole variable domain, filled in from reference TRBV9 and TRBJ1-3, reads DSGVTQTPKHLITATGQRVTLRCSPRSGDLSVYWYQQSLDQGLQFLIQYYNGEERAKGNILERFSAQQFPDLHSELNLSSLELGDSALYFCASSAGQGAPGYTIYFGEGSWLTVV.

The genes are TRBV7-9 and TRBJ2-3; D is perhaps TRBD2 (5 bases). With 5 bases removed from V and 5 bases from J, the gap between germline ends came to 17 bases. Germline CDR1 is SEHNR and CDR2 is FQNEAQ (reference sequence). This CDR3 comprises 15 residues. DNA of the CDR3: TGTGCCAGCAGCCACACCCGATTACTAGAAGATACGCAGTATTTT. This translates into CASSHTRLLEDTQYF.

The chain recombines TRBV15 with TRBJ1-2; D perhaps matches TRBD1 (5 bases). Germline-derived CDR1 and CDR2 are LNHNV and YYDKDF (reference sequence). This CDR3 spans 13 amino acids. V gave up 0 bases and J gave up 8 bases, with 10 bases separating them. The CDR3 sequence: CATSRDREGGYTF. CDR3 in DNA: TGTGCCACCAGCAGAGACAGGGAAGGAGGCTACACCTTC.

The CDR3 DNA reads TGTGCCAGCAGCTTAAATAGGGATGGCTATGGCTACACCTTC. It translates to CASSLNRDGYGYTF. This chain joins TRBV7-3 and TRBJ1-2; D unclear. This CDR3 has 14 amino acids. Germline CDR1 SGHTA, CDR2 FQGTGA. V was trimmed by 1 base and J by 4 bases, leaving 10 bases between them.

This clone came up a few times. The chain is built from TRBV5-4 and TRBJ2-5; D is ambiguous. The V gene lost 1 base and the J gene lost 1 base, with 14 bases spanning the gap. Germline V gene sequence: CDR1 SGHNT, CDR2 YYREEE (reference sequence). This CDR3 comprises 16 residues. Here the CDR3 reads CASSLRQFIGQETQYF. The DNA for the CDR3 is TGTGCCAGCAGCTTGCGTCAGTTTATAGGCCAAGAGACCCAGTACTTC. Full variable domain (outside the CDR3, taken from reference TRBV5-4 and TRBJ2-5): ETGVTQSPTHLIKTRGQQVTLRCSSQSGHNTVSWYQQALGQGPQFIFQYYREEENGRGNFPPRFSGLQFPNYSSELNVNALELDDSALYLCASSLRQFIGQETQYFGPGTRLLVL.

The V and J genes are TRBV6-5 and TRBJ1-1; no clear D. The length of the CDR3 is 10 residues. V lost 2 bases and J 7 bases, leaving 2 bases between the germline ends. The germline CDR1 and CDR2 sequences are MNHEY and SVGAGI. CDR3 bases: TGTGCCAGCAGTTACGGTGAAGCTTTCTTT. Amino acid sequence: CASSYGEAFF.

V and J are TRBV28 and TRBJ1-5; TRBD1 is a possible D gene (5 bases). V was shortened by 6 bases and J by 6 bases, with 9 bases between the two germline ends. The CDR3 totals 12 residues. Germline CDR1 MDHEN, CDR2 SYDVKM. The CDR3 region is CASSFGGQPQHF. Here the CDR3 DNA reads TGTGCCAGCAGCTTTGGGGGTCAGCCCCAGCATTTT.

This chain uses TRBV4-3 with TRBJ1-1, with D unresolved. Trimming cost V 1 base and J 1 base, with 7 bases left between them. The CDR3 runs 14 residues. Germline values: CDR1 LGHNA, CDR2 YSLEER. CDR3 region: CASSQGERNTEAFF. As DNA, the CDR3 is TGCGCCAGCAGCCAAGGCGAGAGGAACACTGAAGCTTTCTTT.

The V and J genes are TRBV29-1 and TRBJ2-1; D gene uncertain. V was clipped by 3 bases and J by 7 bases, with 22 bases between them. CDR3 length: 16 residues. Per the germline V gene, CDR1 is SQVTM and CDR2 is ANQGSEA. The CDR3 loop is CSVEGPGLRPTNEQFF. CDR3 bases: TGCAGCGTTGAGGGTCCGGGCCTCCGGCCCACTAATGAGCAGTTCTTC.

The chain carries TRBV28 and TRBJ2-7; the D gene is possibly TRBD2 (6 bases). Trimming left V 5 bases short and J 4 bases short, with 15 bases between. This CDR3 contains 14 residues. Germline-derived CDR1 and CDR2 are MDHEN and SYDVKM. This chain's CDR3 is CASSPPGLLYEQYF. The DNA of the CDR3 is TGTGCCAGCAGTCCTCCGGGACTTCTTTACGAGCAGTACTTC.

The V call is TRBV7-9, the J call TRBJ2-3, with D unclear. V was trimmed by 6 bases and J by 1 base, leaving 8 bases between them. CDR1 and CDR2 from the germline V gene are SEHNR and FQNEAQ (reference sequence). CDR3 size: 13 residues. The CDR3 here is CASRPPGTDTQYF. DNA for the CDR3: TGTGCCAGCAGACCCCCCGGCACAGATACGCAGTATTTT.

The CDR3 DNA is TGTGCCAGCAACCGGGACAGGGAGATCGGTGAGCAGTTCTTC. Its translation is CASNRDREIGEQFF. This chain connects TRBV6-1 to TRBJ2-1; 9 bases match TRBD1. Losses at the gene ends were 7 bases for V and 9 bases for J; bases not matched to a gene: 10. Germline V CDR1 and CDR2: MNHNS, SASEGT. CDR3 length: 14 amino acids.

The CDR3 loop is CASSLDPRDNSPLHF. In DNA form, the CDR3 reads TGTGCCAGCAGTTTGGACCCTAGGGATAATTCACCCCTCCACTTT. The V gene is TRBV6-5, the J gene TRBJ1-6; no clear D. CDR3 length: 15 residues. Germline V lookup: CDR1 MNHEY, CDR2 SVGAGI. V lost 4 bases to trimming and J lost 5 bases, with 12 bases between them.

This rearrangement joins TRBV7-9 to TRBJ1-6; D is unresolved. V lost 2 bases and J 6 bases, leaving 8 bases between the germline ends. The CDR3 has 14 residues. Per the germline V gene, CDR1 is SEHNR and CDR2 is FQNEAQ (reference sequence). The CDR3 DNA follows: TGTGCCAGCAGCTTACGGATAATTAATTCACCCCTCCACTTT. Encoded protein: CASSLRIINSPLHF.